This is a list of T cell receptor beta chains from one sample in a study of technical replicates of blood from several donors. Sequenced by immunoSEQ multiplex PCR; TCRdb stores in-frame clones only, minus some. The sample has tens of thousands of clones; around 94% are singletons. Sequencing input: T cells isolated from PBMCs. The source of these receptors is a human donor in good health. Each CDR3 is given with its conserved first and last residue. The D gene is left open where the match is weak.

V	D	J	DNA	CDR3
TRBV28	TRBD1	TRBJ2-7	TGTGCCAGCAGTTCCCTCGACAGGGGGGACGAGCAGTACTTC	CASSSLDRGDEQYF
TRBV6-1	-	TRBJ2-5	TGTGCCAGCAGTGAAAAGGGGGAGACCCAGTACTTC	CASSEKGETQYF
TRBV7-9	TRBD1	TRBJ2-7	TGTGCCAGCAGCTTAGCCTTCGGGACAGACTTCTACGAGCAGTACTTC	CASSLAFGTDFYEQYF
TRBV10-3	TRBD2	TRBJ2-3	TGTGCCATCAGTCAGCGGGGGGCCGGAGATACGCAGTATTTT	CAISQRGAGDTQYF
TRBV27	-	TRBJ2-5	TGTGCCAGCAGTTTGGCCGGGAGCGTTGCGGGAACCCAGTACTTC	CASSLAGSVAGTQYF
TRBV27	-	TRBJ1-5	TGTGCCAGCAGTTTAAAGTTTAAGGGGTATAGCAATCAGCCCCAGCATTTT	CASSLKFKGYSNQPQHF
TRBV7-9	-	TRBJ1-1	TGTGCCAGCAGCTTATCCGGGGGGAATGAAGCTTTCTTT	CASSLSGGNEAFF
TRBV5-1	-	TRBJ1-1	TGCGCCAGCAGCTTAGGGGCGGCCTCCAACACTGAAGCTTTCTTT	CASSLGAASNTEAFF
TRBV7-3	-	TRBJ1-1	TGTGCCAGCAGCTTAACGTCTATAACTGAAGCTTTCTTT	CASSLTSITEAFF
TRBV4-1	-	TRBJ1-4	TGCGCCAGCAGCCTCACAACCCCGGAAAAACTGTTTTTT	CASSLTTPEKLFF
TRBV4-1	TRBD2	TRBJ2-5	TGCGCCACCGCACTAGCGGTACAGGAGACCCAGTACTTC	CATALAVQETQYF